This T cell receptor (delta chain) was found in a study of gamma-delta chains in newborns, infants, children. Overall study: Innate gammadelta T cells reportedly expand polyclonally right after birth, driven by microbial exposure, per the title.

Trimming took 0 bases from V and 0 from J, leaving 11 bases between them. The CDR3 length is 18 residues. The germline gives CDR1 GEAIGNYY, CDR2 EKD. TCRdb re-analyzed the reads via CATT. The table includes approximately 5,000 delta-chain clones, approximately 3.5% detected once. This receptor was taken from a child who was a newborn, infant or young child, either healthy, febrile or measles-vaccinated (not recorded which). Specimen: blood. The chain carries TRDV2 and TRDJ3; tentative D call: TRDD3 (6 bases). The CDR3 nucleotides read TGTGCCTGTGACACCGTGGGGGTCAACTCCTGGGACACCCGACAGATGTTTTTC. As protein: CACDTVGVNSWDTRQMFF.